This T cell receptor (beta chain) was documented in a study of Ad26.COV2.S vaccination and SARS-CoV-2 variants. General study findings and limits: Considerable breadth of spike-specific CD8+ and CD4+ T cell responses has reportedly been documented following vaccination.

Sequencing used immunoSEQ multiplex PCR; TCRdb keeps in-frame clones, though not all of them. The sample lists some 290,000 clones; around 84% were seen once. For this clone: Its antigen is undetermined.

The treatment was: roughly 19 received Ad26.COV2.S at low or high dose, single or two shots; about five received placebo; per-sample allocation not given. Sampling took place 63 days after the first vaccine or placebo injection. This sequence originates from a person aged 18-60 years who received the Ad26.COV2.S COVID-19 vaccine or a placebo. The material sequenced was peripheral blood, taken in a trial of Ad26.COV2.S vaccine versus placebo.

CDR3 region: CASSPRGLAEAFF. The CDR3 bases are TGTGCCAGCAGTCCAAGGGGCCTTGCTGAAGCTTTCTTT. The gene calls are TRBV6-5 and TRBJ1-1; TRBD1 might be the D (5 bases). This CDR3 is built from 13 residues. Germline V gives CDR1 MNHEY, CDR2 SVGAGI. V lost 5 bases, J lost 6 bases, and 13 bases lay in between.